The rows below give T cell receptor beta chains drawn from one sample of a study of response to subunit inactivated influenza vaccine. TCRdb used MiXCR to reprocess the RT-PCR reads, holding one entry per CDR3 protein. The sample lists fewer than 200,000 distinct CDR3 sequences; approximately 9.2% were seen once. This specimen consisted of non-naive T cells sorted from PBMCs, obtained on the day of vaccination. These receptors were obtained from a man aged 50-60 years who received an inactivated influenza vaccine. Each CDR3 is given with its conserved first and last residue. D genes are given only for firm matches. The listing skips clone size in some rows; elsewhere it reads once, few, many or a size class.

J gene	V gene	D gene	clone size	CDR3 DNA	CDR3 protein
TRBJ2-2	TRBV7-8	TRBD2	few	TGTGCCAGCAGCTTAATGGTTCCCGGGGGGGATATGGCCGGGGAGCTGTTTTTT	CASSLMVPGGDMAGELFF
TRBJ1-1	TRBV5-1	NA	many	TGCGCCAGCAGCTTGGCCTTATCGGCAGGCGGTTTTAGCTTT	CASSLALSAGGFSF
TRBJ2-5	TRBV20-1	NA	NA	TGCAGTGCTAGAGACCAAGAGACCCAGTACTTC	CSARDQETQYF
TRBJ2-1	TRBV12-3/TRBV12-4	TRBD2	medium-sized	TGTGCCAGCAGACGTCTAGCGGGGGGTAACAATGAGCAGTTCTTC	CASRRLAGGNNEQFF
TRBJ2-1	TRBV27	TRBD1	NA	TGTGCCAGCAGTTTATTACGGGGACAGGGGGCAAGTGAGCAGTTCTTC	CASSLLRGQGASEQFF
TRBJ2-7	TRBV5-5	NA	NA	TGTGCCATCAGCCCGGGGGAGGCCTACGAGCAGTACTTC	CAISPGEAYEQYF
TRBJ2-1	TRBV18	TRBD2	few	TGTGCCAGCTCACCGACTAGCGGCGGACCCTACAATGAGCAGTTCTTC	CASSPTSGGPYNEQFF
TRBJ2-2	TRBV7-2	TRBD1	few	TGTGCCAGCAGTCACGGCAGCCACAGGGGGCCCGGGGAGCTGTTTTTT	CASSHGSHRGPGELFF
TRBJ2-3	TRBV3-1	NA	NA	TGTGCCAGCAGCCAACCTCAGGGATTCACAGATACGCAGTATTTT	CASSQPQGFTDTQYF
TRBJ2-7	TRBV9	TRBD1	few	TGTGCCAGCAGCCCCCGGACAGGGGGGGACCACGAGCAGTACTTC	CASSPRTGGDHEQYF
TRBJ1-4	TRBV7-2	NA	many	TGTGCCAGCAGCTTATGGGGGGGGGCTAATGAAAAACTGTTTTTT	CASSLWGGANEKLFF
TRBJ1-1	TRBV5-8	NA	few	TGTGCCAGCAGCTTGTTAGGGAACACTGAAGCTTTCTTT	CASSLLGNTEAFF
TRBJ2-1	TRBV29-1	NA	few	TGCAGCGTTGAAGAGAATATCCGGGGAAATGAGCAGTTCTTC	CSVEENIRGNEQFF
TRBJ2-1	TRBV7-8	TRBD2	many	TGTGCCAGCAGCTTAGTCGGGAGGCGAGAGCAGTTCTTC	CASSLVGRREQFF
TRBJ1-1	TRBV16	TRBD1	NA	TGTGCCAGCAGCCAATCCAGGGGGGACAACACTGAAGCTTTCTTT	CASSQSRGDNTEAFF
TRBJ1-2	TRBV28	NA	few	TGTGCCAGCAGATCCGGCGGGAACTATGGCTACACCTTC	CASRSGGNYGYTF
TRBJ2-5	TRBV5-1	NA	many	TGCGCCAGCAGCTTTGGGGAACAAAGAGGTGTCCAGTACTTC	CASSFGEQRGVQYF
TRBJ2-1	TRBV11-3	TRBD2	few	TGTGCCAGCAGCTTAGCGTGGACTAGCGGTCTAAATGAGCAGTTCTTC	CASSLAWTSGLNEQFF
TRBJ1-5	TRBV6-2/TRBV6-3	NA	many	TGTGCCAGCAGGGACAGCAATCAGCCCCAGCATTTT	CASRDSNQPQHF
TRBJ2-7	TRBV11-2	NA	NA	TGTGCCAGCAGCTGGAGCCGCGGGACAACCTACGAGCAGTACTTC	CASSWSRGTTYEQYF
TRBJ1-1	TRBV9	TRBD1	NA	TGTGCCAGCAGCGAAACCGGGGGAGGGGGCGAAGCTTTCTTT	CASSETGGGGEAFF
TRBJ2-7	TRBV5-1	NA	NA	TGCGCCAGCAGCTTCAGGGAGGCCTACGAGCAGTACTTC	CASSFREAYEQYF
TRBJ2-1	TRBV12-3/TRBV12-4	TRBD2	NA	TGTGCCAGCAGTTTAGGTAGCGGGAACTCCTACAATGAGCAGTTCTTC	CASSLGSGNSYNEQFF
TRBJ2-3	TRBV11-2	TRBD2	NA	TGTGCCAGCAGCTTAGGACCGGGACTAGCGGGAGATACGCAGTATTTT	CASSLGPGLAGDTQYF
TRBJ2-3	TRBV29-1	TRBD2	many	TGCAGCGTTGATCCCCTAGCGGGCACAGATACGCAGTATTTT	CSVDPLAGTDTQYF
TRBJ2-3	TRBV20-1	TRBD2	few	TGCAGTCCACTAGCGGGAGGAGATACGCAGTATTTT	CSPLAGGDTQYF
TRBJ1-5	TRBV20-1	TRBD1	few	TGCAGTGCTAGGACAGGGGCCACGCATCAGCCCCAGCATTTT	CSARTGATHQPQHF
TRBJ2-1	TRBV6-2/TRBV6-3	TRBD2	NA	TGTGCCAGCACCAGACTTGGACTAGGCGGCAATGAGCAGTTCTTC	CASTRLGLGGNEQFF
TRBJ2-2	TRBV5-1	NA	many	TGCGCCAGCAGCTCGGGAATGGGAACCGGGGAGCTGTTTTTT	CASSSGMGTGELFF
TRBJ2-3	TRBV10-2	TRBD2	NA	TGCGCCAGCGCGGGGGGCTACACAGATACGCAGTATTTT	CASAGGYTDTQYF
TRBJ2-7	TRBV24-1	NA	many	TGTGCCACCGGGCGGGACGGGTCCTACGAGCAGTACTTC	CATGRDGSYEQYF
TRBJ2-7	TRBV5-1	NA	few	TGCGCCAGCACCTTTGGGACGGCTTTTCGCTACGAGCAGTACTTC	CASTFGTAFRYEQYF
TRBJ2-7	TRBV6-1	TRBD2	many	TGTGCCAGCAGTACCGGGACTAGAACGTCCTACGAGCAGTACTTC	CASSTGTRTSYEQYF
TRBJ2-1	TRBV30	TRBD1	NA	TGTGCCTGGAGTGTAGACAGGGGCCATGAGCAGTTCTTC	CAWSVDRGHEQFF
TRBJ1-2	TRBV7-3	TRBD1	NA	TGTGCCAGCAGCCCCCAGACAGGGCTCGGCTACACCTTC	CASSPQTGLGYTF
TRBJ2-1	TRBV28	NA	NA	TGTGCCAGCAGTTATGCGAAGACCAATGAGCAGTTCTTC	CASSYAKTNEQFF
TRBJ1-1	TRBV7-2	NA	NA	TGTGCCAGCAGGCAGGACAGTGCCATGAACACTGAAGCTTTCTTT	CASRQDSAMNTEAFF
TRBJ2-3	TRBV28	NA	NA	TGTGCCAGCAGTCTACTAGTGGGGGGAGGAGATACGCAGTATTTT	CASSLLVGGGDTQYF
TRBJ2-7	TRBV11-1	NA	few	TGTGCCAGCAGCCCTAGAAGGGGCCCCTACGAGCAGTACTTC	CASSPRRGPYEQYF
TRBJ1-5	TRBV7-6	TRBD1	NA	TGTGCCAGCGGACAGGGGCAAAATCAGCCCCAGCATTTT	CASGQGQNQPQHF
TRBJ1-3	TRBV9	NA	many	TGTGCCAGCAGCCCGGACAGCTCTGGAAACACCATATATTTT	CASSPDSSGNTIYF
TRBJ2-1	TRBV9	TRBD2	many	TGTGCCAGCAGCGTAGCTACCGGGACTAGTTGGGGTGAGCAGTTCTTC	CASSVATGTSWGEQFF
TRBJ1-6	TRBV12-3/TRBV12-4	NA	few	TGTGCCAGCAGTTTATTGGGGGGACCCCTCCACTTT	CASSLLGGPLHF
TRBJ2-7	TRBV29-1	TRBD2	medium-sized	TGCAGCGTGGACACCGGGACTAGCGGGGACGAGCAGTACTTC	CSVDTGTSGDEQYF
TRBJ1-2	TRBV28	TRBD1	few	TGTGCCAGCACCTCTGGACAGGGAAGAGGCTACACCTTC	CASTSGQGRGYTF
TRBJ2-1	TRBV5-1	NA	many	TGCGCCAGCAGCTTGAGTCAGCGGAATGAGCAGTTCTTC	CASSLSQRNEQFF
TRBJ1-6	TRBV3-1	NA	many	TGTGCCAGCAGCCAAGCACGTTCACCCCTCCACTTT	CASSQARSPLHF
TRBJ2-2	TRBV7-9	NA	many	TGTGCCAGCAGCTTAGGTGCGGCGTCCGGGGAGCTGTTTTTT	CASSLGAASGELFF
TRBJ2-7	TRBV20-1	TRBD1	few	TGCAGTGCTAGACCGGACAGGGGCTACGAGCAGTACTTC	CSARPDRGYEQYF
TRBJ2-7	TRBV3-1	NA	many	TGTGCCAGCAGCCAATCGGGCAGTGTAAACTACGAGCAGTACTTC	CASSQSGSVNYEQYF
TRBJ2-3	TRBV12-3/TRBV12-4	NA	many	TGTGCCAGCAGACGGCTATGGCCGGGGGCGCCAAAGTCGACAGATACGCAGTATTTT	CASRRLWPGAPKSTDTQYF
TRBJ2-7	TRBV3-1	NA	NA	TGTGCCAGCAGCCAAGATCCCAGGGCCTTCTACGAGCAGTACTTC	CASSQDPRAFYEQYF
TRBJ1-5	TRBV20-1	TRBD1	many	TGCAGTGCTATATCCCGGGACAGGGGGATGAGGGGCAATCAGCCCCAGCATTTT	CSAISRDRGMRGNQPQHF
TRBJ2-3	TRBV7-3	TRBD2	many	TGTGCCAGCAGCTTAACGGGGGGAGGGGCAGATACGCAGTATTTT	CASSLTGGGADTQYF
TRBJ1-4	TRBV7-2	NA	NA	TGTGCCAGCAGCTCAGCCGTTGGGAGAGCTAATGAAAAACTGTTTTTT	CASSSAVGRANEKLFF